Included here is one T cell receptor (beta chain) sequence, with context. The antigen is not known. The CDR3 is 20 residues long. Per the germline V gene, CDR1 is MDHEN and CDR2 is SYDVKM. V gave up 6 bases and J gave up 4 bases; unmatched junction bases: 18. The sample belongs to a study of shared clonotypes between healthy human individuals. Background on the study: Used for every donor were three CD4 naive, three CD4 memory, two CD8 naive and one CD8 memory plate.

The study, taken as a whole, reports: The study's rarefaction showed incomplete sorted-subset sequencing despite large depth.

Every donor, a Caucasian adult, lived in Nashville, Tennessee. The assay was immunoSEQ multiplex PCR, and TCRdb's table has in-frame clones only and misses some. The sample shows some 1,600,000 clones, 95% to 99% of them seen only once. The specimen sequenced was naive CD4+ T cells sorted from blood. Subset: CD45RA+ positively selected. This TCR derives from a man between 25 and 39 years old in good health. V gene TRBV28 combines with J gene TRBJ2-7; 16 bases align to TRBD2. The CDR3 nucleotides read TGTGCCAGCAGCTCGATAGGGGGCTCCGGGACTAGCGGGAGGGTATACGAGCAGTACTTC. Amino acids: CASSSIGGSGTSGRVYEQYF.